The rows below give T cell receptor beta chains drawn from one sample of a study of T cells in Graves' hyperthyroidism and ophthalmopathy. TCRdb fed the multiplex PCR reads into MiXCR, producing one record per CDR3 protein. The table has approximately 480,000 distinct CDR3 sequences, more than 20% seen once. The sample consisted of blood. The origin of the receptors is a man younger than 35 with Graves' hyperthyroidism. Both conserved end residues are part of each CDR3. The D gene is left open where the match is weak. Only part of the rows carry a size: once, few, many, or a class if the clone is expanded.

abundance: many
j_gene: TRBJ2-7
d_gene: -
v_gene: TRBV6-1
CDR3aa: CASRLRGNYEQYF
CDR3nt: TGTGCCAGCAGGCTCAGGGGCAACTACGAGCAGTACTTC

abundance: -
j_gene: TRBJ1-2
d_gene: -
v_gene: TRBV7-3
CDR3aa: CASSKDKNYGYTF
CDR3nt: TGTGCCAGCAGCAAGGACAAGAACTATGGCTACACCTTC

abundance: many
j_gene: TRBJ2-5
d_gene: TRBD2
v_gene: TRBV19
CDR3aa: CASSAGLVVEETQYF
CDR3nt: TGTGCCAGTAGTGCGGGACTAGTCGTTGAGGAGACCCAGTACTTC

abundance: few
j_gene: TRBJ2-7
d_gene: TRBD2
v_gene: TRBV11-1
CDR3aa: CASSLVGGTLSYEQYF
CDR3nt: TGTGCCAGCAGCTTAGTCGGGGGGACCCTCTCCTACGAGCAGTACTTC

abundance: many
j_gene: TRBJ1-5
d_gene: TRBD1
v_gene: TRBV19
CDR3aa: CASSTTGTGTSNQPQHF
CDR3nt: TGTGCCAGTAGTACAACCGGGACAGGGACGAGCAATCAGCCCCAGCATTTT

abundance: many
j_gene: TRBJ2-3
d_gene: TRBD2
v_gene: TRBV28
CDR3aa: CASSRTSADTQYF
CDR3nt: TGTGCCAGCAGTCGTACTAGCGCAGATACGCAGTATTTT

abundance: -
j_gene: TRBJ1-2
d_gene: -
v_gene: TRBV7-9
CDR3aa: CASSADRFGYTF
CDR3nt: TGTGCCAGCAGCGCCGACCGCTTCGGCTACACCTTC

abundance: once
j_gene: TRBJ1-1
d_gene: -
v_gene: TRBV20-1
CDR3aa: CSARRDAWPEAFF
CDR3nt: TGCAGTGCTAGACGGGACGCTTGGCCTGAAGCTTTCTTT

abundance: many
j_gene: TRBJ1-1
d_gene: -
v_gene: TRBV6-1
CDR3aa: CASSGGAGVYNTEAFF
CDR3nt: TGTGCCAGCAGTGGGGGGGCCGGGGTCTATAACACTGAAGCTTTCTTT

abundance: many
j_gene: TRBJ1-1
d_gene: -
v_gene: TRBV11-3
CDR3aa: CASSIDGSEAFF
CDR3nt: TGTGCCAGCAGCATCGACGGAAGCGAAGCTTTCTTT

abundance: many
j_gene: TRBJ2-7
d_gene: TRBD1
v_gene: TRBV12-3/TRBV12-4
CDR3aa: CASSKGQGSYEQYF
CDR3nt: TGTGCCAGCAGTAAGGGACAGGGGTCCTACGAGCAGTACTTC

abundance: -
j_gene: TRBJ2-2
d_gene: TRBD2
v_gene: TRBV12-3/TRBV12-4
CDR3aa: CASSFPGGAGIGELFF
CDR3nt: TGTGCCAGCAGTTTCCCCGGGGGGGCCGGTATCGGGGAGCTGTTTTTT

abundance: many
j_gene: TRBJ1-5
d_gene: -
v_gene: TRBV10-3
CDR3aa: CATGSSNQPQHF
CDR3nt: TGTGCCACCGGGAGTAGCAATCAGCCCCAGCATTTT

abundance: many
j_gene: TRBJ1-1
d_gene: -
v_gene: TRBV15
CDR3aa: CATSSQTGSNTEAFF
CDR3nt: TGTGCCACCAGCAGTCAGACAGGCTCGAACACTGAAGCTTTCTTT

abundance: many
j_gene: TRBJ2-7
d_gene: -
v_gene: TRBV27
CDR3aa: CASSPGLDYEQYF
CDR3nt: TGTGCCAGCAGCCCTGGATTAGATTACGAGCAGTACTTC

abundance: -
j_gene: TRBJ1-3
d_gene: -
v_gene: TRBV12-3/TRBV12-4
CDR3aa: CASSLTGLRDTIYF
CDR3nt: TGTGCCAGCAGTTTAACAGGACTTAGAGACACCATATATTTT

abundance: many
j_gene: TRBJ1-1
d_gene: -
v_gene: TRBV13
CDR3aa: CASWVEPNTEAFF
CDR3nt: TGTGCCAGCTGGGTCGAACCTAACACTGAAGCTTTCTTT

abundance: few
j_gene: TRBJ2-7
d_gene: -
v_gene: TRBV16
CDR3aa: CASSQIGTNEQYF
CDR3nt: TGTGCCAGCAGCCAAATCGGGACAAACGAGCAGTACTTC

abundance: many
j_gene: TRBJ2-2
d_gene: -
v_gene: TRBV12-3/TRBV12-4
CDR3aa: CASTPTNTGELFF
CDR3nt: TGTGCCAGCACCCCAACGAACACCGGGGAGCTGTTTTTT

abundance: -
j_gene: TRBJ1-2
d_gene: TRBD1
v_gene: TRBV30
CDR3aa: CAWGQDYGYTF
CDR3nt: TGTGCCTGGGGACAGGACTATGGCTACACCTTC

abundance: -
j_gene: TRBJ1-2
d_gene: TRBD1
v_gene: TRBV13
CDR3aa: CASSFGQGRLEDYGYTF
CDR3nt: TGTGCCAGCAGCTTCGGACAGGGCCGGCTAGAGGACTATGGCTACACCTTC

abundance: few
j_gene: TRBJ1-1
d_gene: -
v_gene: TRBV20-1
CDR3aa: CSARDTPSRLGTEAFF
CDR3nt: TGCAGTGCTAGAGATACCCCCTCCCGCTTGGGCACTGAAGCTTTCTTT

abundance: many
j_gene: TRBJ2-4
d_gene: -
v_gene: TRBV28
CDR3aa: CASSSPAEGRDIQYF
CDR3nt: TGTGCCAGCAGTTCCCCGGCGGAGGGACGGGACATTCAGTACTTC

abundance: -
j_gene: TRBJ1-2
d_gene: -
v_gene: TRBV5-1
CDR3aa: CASSSARGGPHYGYTF
CDR3nt: TGCGCCAGCAGCTCCGCGCGCGGGGGCCCTCACTATGGCTACACCTTC

abundance: -
j_gene: TRBJ1-2
d_gene: TRBD1
v_gene: TRBV6-1
CDR3aa: CASRPTGAVGGYTF
CDR3nt: TGTGCCAGCAGACCGACAGGGGCCGTAGGAGGCTACACCTTC

abundance: many
j_gene: TRBJ2-7
d_gene: -
v_gene: TRBV4-2
CDR3aa: CASSQSIGRSYEQYF
CDR3nt: TGTGCCAGCAGCCAATCGATCGGCAGGTCCTACGAGCAGTACTTC

abundance: many
j_gene: TRBJ1-5
d_gene: TRBD1
v_gene: TRBV19
CDR3aa: CASSAPGQGQPQHF
CDR3nt: TGTGCCAGTAGTGCCCCGGGACAGGGTCAGCCCCAGCATTTT

abundance: many
j_gene: TRBJ2-7
d_gene: -
v_gene: TRBV19
CDR3aa: CASSIEQGLLREQYF
CDR3nt: TGTGCCAGTAGTATAGAACAGGGCCTCCTACGCGAGCAGTACTTC

abundance: -
j_gene: TRBJ1-2
d_gene: -
v_gene: TRBV9
CDR3aa: CASSVTAINYGYTF
CDR3nt: TGTGCCAGCAGCGTGACAGCGATTAACTATGGCTACACCTTC

abundance: many
j_gene: TRBJ2-7
d_gene: -
v_gene: TRBV15
CDR3aa: CATSRGNYEQYF
CDR3nt: TGTGCCACCAGCAGAGGCAACTACGAGCAGTACTTC

abundance: many
j_gene: TRBJ1-5
d_gene: -
v_gene: TRBV12-3/TRBV12-4
CDR3aa: CASSPGLSLNQPQHF
CDR3nt: TGTGCCAGCAGCCCAGGGTTAAGCCTCAATCAGCCCCAGCATTTT

abundance: -
j_gene: TRBJ2-2
d_gene: -
v_gene: TRBV28
CDR3aa: CASFSPTNTGELFF
CDR3nt: TGTGCCAGCTTTTCACCTACGAACACCGGGGAGCTGTTTTTT